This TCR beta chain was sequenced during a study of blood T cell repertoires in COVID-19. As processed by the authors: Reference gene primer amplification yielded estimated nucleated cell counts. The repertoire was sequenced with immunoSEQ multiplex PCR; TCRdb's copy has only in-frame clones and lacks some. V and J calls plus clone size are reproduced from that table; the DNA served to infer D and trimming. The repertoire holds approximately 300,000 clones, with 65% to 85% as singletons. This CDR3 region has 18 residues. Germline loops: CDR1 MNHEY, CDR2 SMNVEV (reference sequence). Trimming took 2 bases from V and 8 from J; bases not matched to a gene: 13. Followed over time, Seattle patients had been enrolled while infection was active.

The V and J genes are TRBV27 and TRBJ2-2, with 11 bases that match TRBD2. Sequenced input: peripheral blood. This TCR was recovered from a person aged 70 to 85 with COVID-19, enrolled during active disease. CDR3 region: CASSLLPPGLAAGGELFF. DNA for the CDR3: TGTGCCAGCAGTTTACTACCTCCGGGACTAGCGGCTGGTGGGGAGCTGTTTTTT.